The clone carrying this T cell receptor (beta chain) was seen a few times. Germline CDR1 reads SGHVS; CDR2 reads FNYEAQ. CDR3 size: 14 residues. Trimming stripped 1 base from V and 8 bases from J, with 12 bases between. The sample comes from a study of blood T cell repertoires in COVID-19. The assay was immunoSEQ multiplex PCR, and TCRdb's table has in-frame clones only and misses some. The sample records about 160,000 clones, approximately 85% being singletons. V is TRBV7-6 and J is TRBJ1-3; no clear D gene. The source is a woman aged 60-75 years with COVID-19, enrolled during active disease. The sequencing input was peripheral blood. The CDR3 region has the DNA TGTGCCAGCAGCTTAGGTGAAGGGAGGTACACCATATATTTT. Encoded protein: CASSLGEGRYTIYF.